The 20 T cell receptor beta chains listed next were all sequenced from one sample in a study of blood T cell repertoires in COVID-19. Some clones are missing from TCRdb's copy, which holds only in-frame ones; the method was immunoSEQ multiplex PCR. The profile shows roughly 200,000 clones, roughly nine tenths of them singletons. Sequenced: peripheral blood. The receptors were gathered from a man aged 55 to 70 with active or convalescent COVID-19.

This clone was counted once. This chain uses TRBV20-1 with TRBJ2-4; the D is unclear. Trimming cost V 7 bases and J 0 bases, with 4 bases left between them. Germline V lookup: CDR1 DFQATT, CDR2 SNEGSKA (reference sequence). The CDR3 totals 11 residues. This CDR3 is CSVLAKNIQYF. The CDR3 DNA reads TGCAGTGTTCTAGCCAAAAACATTCAGTACTTC.

This chain connects TRBV11-2 to TRBJ1-1; D gene uncertain. The CDR3 sequence is 13 residues long. V was trimmed by 5 bases and J by 4 bases, leaving 11 bases between them. CDR1 is SGHAT, CDR2 FQNNGV, per germline. The CDR3 DNA reads TGTGCCAGCAGCCCAGACTATTCCACTGAAGCTTTCTTT. It specifies CASSPDYSTEAFF.

The J gene is TRBJ2-3, the V gene TRBV6-4, with 11 nucleotides matching TRBD2. The trim removed 6 bases at V and 4 bases at J, leaving 9 bases unmatched. Germline-derived CDR1 and CDR2 are MRHNA and SNTAGT. This CDR3 has 16 residues. The CDR3 loop is CASSIHSGGAADTQYF. The CDR3 DNA reads as TGTGCCAGCAGCATACATAGCGGGGGGGCTGCAGATACGCAGTATTTT.

The V and J genes are TRBV25-1 and TRBJ1-4, with TRBD1 as a possible D gene (5 bases). Trimming cost V 6 bases and J 8 bases, with 16 bases left between them. The V gene's germline CDR1 is MGHDK and CDR2 SYGVNS. The CDR3 runs to 14 residues. In nucleotides, the CDR3 is TGTGCCAGCAGCGAGCCGGGGGGTTGGGAAAAACTGTTTTTT. It encodes CASSEPGGWEKLFF.

This clone was recorded once. This chain joins TRBV25-1 and TRBJ1-6; a possible D gene is TRBD1 (5 bases). V was shortened by 2 bases and J by 6 bases, with 17 bases between the two germline ends. The CDR3 covers 17 residues. Per the germline V gene, CDR1 is MGHDK and CDR2 is SYGVNS. The CDR3 protein is CASSERSGGDSNSPLHF. In DNA, the CDR3 is TGTGCCAGCAGTGAACGCTCAGGAGGGGACTCTAATTCACCCCTCCACTTT.

V gene TRBV19 combines with J gene TRBJ1-4; D is undetermined. Germline V lookup: CDR1 LNHDA, CDR2 SQIVND (reference sequence). CDR3 length equals 13 residues. Deletions cut 6 bases from V and 6 bases from J, with 11 bases between. DNA of the CDR3: TGTGCCAGTAGCGGTCGTGAGGATGAAAAACTGTTTTTT. As protein: CASSGREDEKLFF.

V gene TRBV5-1 combines with J gene TRBJ2-3, with D possibly TRBD1 on 5 matching bases. CDR1 is SGHRS and CDR2 is YFSETQ in the germline V gene. V gave up 1 base and J gave up 1 base, with 13 bases separating them. The CDR3 has 16 residues. The CDR3, as DNA: TGCGCCAGCAGCTTGACAAACAGGCTGGGCACAGATACGCAGTATTTT. Its protein is CASSLTNRLGTDTQYF.

The chain uses TRBV6-6 and TRBJ1-4, with D perhaps TRBD1 (5 bases). In germline, CDR1 is MNHNY, CDR2 SVGAGI (reference sequence). The CDR3 extends over 14 amino acids. The V and J ends lost 3 bases and 7 bases respectively, with 12 bases between them. The CDR3 DNA reads as TGTGCCAGCAGTTATGCGGGGGAGGGTGAAAAACTGTTTTTT. Its protein product is CASSYAGEGEKLFF.

This clone has at least ten counts. The chain is built from TRBV7-9 and TRBJ2-7; weak D call: TRBD1 (5 bases). Trimming cost V 3 bases and J 0 bases, with 15 bases left between them. The CDR3 sequence is 16 residues long. CDR1 and CDR2 from the germline V gene are SEHNR and FQNEAQ (reference sequence). In DNA form, the CDR3 reads TGTGCCAGCAGCTTTCCAGTGGGAACAGGCTCCTACGAGCAGTACTTC. It encodes CASSFPVGTGSYEQYF.

The chain combines TRBV19 with TRBJ1-1; 7 bases fit TRBD1. V was clipped by 4 bases and J by 3 bases; unmatched bases: 8. CDR3 length equals 15 residues. CDR1 is LNHDA, CDR2 SQIVND, per germline (reference sequence). The CDR3 loop reads CASSTGRGLDTEAFF. The CDR3 DNA is TGTGCCAGTAGTACCGGGAGGGGGCTGGACACTGAAGCTTTCTTT.

The chain has TRBV5-6 and TRBJ1-2; 8 nucleotides match TRBD1. The CDR3 length is 13 residues. The V segment lost 0 bases and the J segment 7 bases; nucleotides outside the gene matches: 2. Germline V CDR1 and CDR2: SGHDT, YYEEEE. CDR3 sequence (DNA): TGTGCCAGCAGCTTGGGTGACAGGGGTGGCTACACCTTC. Residues: CASSLGDRGGYTF.

This clone has just a few counts. The chain is built from TRBV24-1 and TRBJ2-7; D is unresolved. Trimming took off 4 bases at V and 3 bases at J, with 12 bases between the two ends. The CDR3 is made up of 14 amino acids. Germline V lookup: CDR1 KGHDR, CDR2 SFDVKD. The CDR3 DNA follows: TGTGCCACCAGTGACACGACAAATGTCTACGAGCAGTACTTC. Amino acid sequence: CATSDTTNVYEQYF.

The chain couples TRBV10-3 to TRBJ2-7; D is perhaps TRBD2 (7 bases). Germline CDR1 and CDR2: ENHRY and SYGVKD. V lost 8 bases to trimming and J lost 4 bases, with 18 bases between them. This CDR3 region has 14 residues. The CDR3 DNA reads TGTGCCATCGGTAAAGGGGGGGCCGTTTACGAGCAGTACTTC. This translates into CAIGKGGAVYEQYF.

This chain joins TRBV5-1 and TRBJ2-4; 9 positions match TRBD1. In germline, CDR1 is SGHRS, CDR2 YFSETQ. J was trimmed by 8 bases and V by 4 bases; bases with no gene match: 7. The CDR3 runs to 14 residues. The CDR3 here is CASSTGQGLDIQYF. The CDR3 DNA reads TGCGCCAGCAGCACAGGACAGGGGCTGGACATTCAGTACTTC.

The chain uses TRBV28 and TRBJ1-2, with D perhaps TRBD1 (5 bases). This CDR3 comprises 12 residues. Germline loops: CDR1 MDHEN, CDR2 SYDVKM. V was shortened by 3 bases and J by 4 bases, with 6 bases between the two germline ends. The CDR3 DNA is TGTGCCAGCAGTTTCCAGGGCTATGGCTACACCTTC. As protein: CASSFQGYGYTF.

The chain employs TRBV3-1 (or the pseudogene TRBV3-2) and TRBJ1-3; D unresolved. The CDR3 loop spans 13 amino acids. V dropped 6 bases and J dropped 0 bases, with 6 bases sitting between them. Germline values: CDR1 LGHDT, CDR2 YNNKEL (reference sequence). The CDR3 region is CASSIFSGNTIYF. The CDR3 nucleotides are TGTGCCAGCAGTATATTCTCTGGAAACACCATATATTTT.

The chain links TRBV2 to TRBJ2-1; the D gene is possibly TRBD2 (6 bases). Trimming took 1 base from V and 6 from J, leaving 16 bases between them. The CDR3 has 16 amino acids. Germline V gives CDR1 SNHLY, CDR2 FYNNEI. The CDR3 coding sequence is TGTGCCAGCAGTGAAGAAGTGCGCTTCGGGGGCAATGAGCAGTTCTTC. Its translation: CASSEEVRFGGNEQFF.

The chain carries TRBV20-1 and TRBJ1-1, with D unclear. CDR3 length: 12 residues. V gave up 3 bases and J gave up 3 bases, with 8 bases separating them. Per germline, CDR1 DFQATT and CDR2 SNEGSKA (reference sequence). CDR3 loop: CSASHTYTEAFF. As DNA, the CDR3 is TGCAGTGCTAGTCACACCTACACTGAAGCTTTCTTT.

Only a few counts were recorded for this clone. J is TRBJ1-2 and V is TRBV5-5, with 8 bases identical to TRBD1. V gave up 4 bases and J gave up 7 bases; unmatched junction bases: 9. Looked up from germline, CDR1 is SGHKS and CDR2 is YYEKEE (reference sequence). This CDR3 is 14 amino acids long. The CDR3 region has the DNA TGTGCCAGCAGCCTACAGGGGGGGTTCGGTGGCTACACCTTC. Its protein is CASSLQGGFGGYTF.

This sequence joins TRBV5-1 and TRBJ1-6, with TRBD1 matching over 7 bases. Germline values: CDR1 SGHRS, CDR2 YFSETQ. The CDR3 totals 16 residues. Germline trimming cut 4 bases from V and 6 bases from J; bases unmatched to any gene: 10. CDR3 in amino acids: CASSLGTAAPNSPLHF. CDR3 nucleotide sequence: TGCGCCAGCAGCCTCGGGACAGCCGCTCCTAATTCACCCCTCCACTTT.